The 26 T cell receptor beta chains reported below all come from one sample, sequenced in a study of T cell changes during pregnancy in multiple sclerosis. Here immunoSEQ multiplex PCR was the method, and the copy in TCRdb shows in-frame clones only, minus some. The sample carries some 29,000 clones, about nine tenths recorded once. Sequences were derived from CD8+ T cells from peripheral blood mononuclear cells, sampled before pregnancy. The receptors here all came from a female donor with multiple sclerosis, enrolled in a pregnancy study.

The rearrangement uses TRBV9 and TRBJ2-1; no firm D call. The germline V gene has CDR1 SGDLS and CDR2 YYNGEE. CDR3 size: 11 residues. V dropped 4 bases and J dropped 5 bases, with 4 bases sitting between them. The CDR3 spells CASSQNNEQFF. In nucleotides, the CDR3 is TGTGCCAGCAGCCAAAACAATGAGCAGTTCTTC.

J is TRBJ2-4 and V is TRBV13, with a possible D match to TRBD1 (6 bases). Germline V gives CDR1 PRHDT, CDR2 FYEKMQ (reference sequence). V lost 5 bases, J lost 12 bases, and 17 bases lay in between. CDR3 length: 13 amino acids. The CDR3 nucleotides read TGTGCCAGCAGCCCCGGACCCAGGGGTACTCAGTACTTC. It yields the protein CASSPGPRGTQYF.

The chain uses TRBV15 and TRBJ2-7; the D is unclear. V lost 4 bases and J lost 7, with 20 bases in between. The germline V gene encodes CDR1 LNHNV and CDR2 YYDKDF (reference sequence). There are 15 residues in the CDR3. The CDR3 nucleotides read TGTGCCACCAGCATGGGCACGGTACTTGTGGATGAGCAGTACTTC. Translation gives CATSMGTVLVDEQYF.

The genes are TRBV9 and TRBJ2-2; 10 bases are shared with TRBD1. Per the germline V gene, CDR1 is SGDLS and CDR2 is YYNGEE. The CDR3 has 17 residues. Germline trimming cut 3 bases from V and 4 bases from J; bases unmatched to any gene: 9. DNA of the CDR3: TGTGCCAGCAGCGGACCGGGACAGGGGTGGGGCACCGGGGAGCTGTTTTTT. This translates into CASSGPGQGWGTGELFF.

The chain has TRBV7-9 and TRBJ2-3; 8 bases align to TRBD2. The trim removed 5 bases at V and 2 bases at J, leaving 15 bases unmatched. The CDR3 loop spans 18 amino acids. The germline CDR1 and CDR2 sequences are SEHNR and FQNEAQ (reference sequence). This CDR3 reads CASSTGGEGVGNTDTQYF. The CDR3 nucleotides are TGTGCCAGCAGCACCGGGGGGGAGGGGGTAGGTAACACAGATACGCAGTATTTT.

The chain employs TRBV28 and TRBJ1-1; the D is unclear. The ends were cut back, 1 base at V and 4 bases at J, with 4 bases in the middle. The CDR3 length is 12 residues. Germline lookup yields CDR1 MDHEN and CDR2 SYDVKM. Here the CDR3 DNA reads TGTGCCAGCAGTTTATCCGGCACTGAAGCTTTCTTT. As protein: CASSLSGTEAFF.

CDR3 in DNA: TGCGCCAGCAGCCATGGACAGGGTACAGGCACTGAAGCTTTCTTT. As protein: CASSHGQGTGTEAFF. The gene calls are TRBV4-3 and TRBJ1-1; 8 bases map to TRBD1. CDR3 length: 15 amino acids. The germline V gene encodes CDR1 LGHNA and CDR2 YSLEER. With 3 bases clipped from V and 4 bases from J, the junction kept 7 bases outside the gene matches.

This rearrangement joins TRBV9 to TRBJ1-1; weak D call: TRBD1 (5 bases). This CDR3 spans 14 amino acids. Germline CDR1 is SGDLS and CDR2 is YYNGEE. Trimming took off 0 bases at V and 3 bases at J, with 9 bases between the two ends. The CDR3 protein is CASSVGGEDTEAFF. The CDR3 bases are TGTGCCAGCAGCGTAGGGGGGGAGGACACTGAAGCTTTCTTT.

In DNA, the CDR3 is TGTGCCAGCAGCCTGGTGACGGGGGGTTTTTCCGGGGAGCTGTTTTTT. It codes for CASSLVTGGFSGELFF. This chain joins TRBV7-9 and TRBJ2-2, with 7 bases identical to TRBD2. This CDR3 has 16 amino acids. Germline CDR1 SEHNR, CDR2 FQNEAQ (reference sequence). V dropped 5 bases and J dropped 6; count of bases not matched to a gene: 12.

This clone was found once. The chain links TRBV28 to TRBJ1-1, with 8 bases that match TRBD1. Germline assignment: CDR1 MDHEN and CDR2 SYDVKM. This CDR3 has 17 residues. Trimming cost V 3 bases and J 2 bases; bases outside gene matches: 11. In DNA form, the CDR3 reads TGTGCCAGCAGTTTGAGGACAGGGAGATCCCGTAACACTGAAGCTTTCTTT. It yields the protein CASSLRTGRSRNTEAFF.

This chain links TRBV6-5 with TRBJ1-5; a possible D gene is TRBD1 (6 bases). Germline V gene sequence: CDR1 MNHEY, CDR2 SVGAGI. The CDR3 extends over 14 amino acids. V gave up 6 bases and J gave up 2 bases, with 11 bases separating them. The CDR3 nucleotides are TGTGCCAGCAGCCCGGGGGGCGGCAATCAGCCCCAGCATTTT. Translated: CASSPGGGNQPQHF.

The CDR3 region has the DNA TGTGCCAGTAGTATAAGTTCGGGGACAGGGGAACTGAACACTGAAGCTTTCTTT. Translation: CASSISSGTGELNTEAFF. V gene TRBV19 combines with J gene TRBJ1-1; TRBD1 matches 10 bases. CDR1 and CDR2 from the germline V gene are LNHDA and SQIVND (reference sequence). This CDR3 has 18 amino acids. Trimming removed 2 bases from V and 0 bases from J; junction bases left unmatched: 9. The whole variable domain, filled in from reference TRBV19 and TRBJ1-1, reads DGGITQSPKYLFRKEGQNVTLSCEQNLNHDAMYWYRQDPGQGLRLIYYSQIVNDFQKGDIAEGYSVSREKKESFPLTVTSAQKNPTAFYLCASSISSGTGELNTEAFFGQGTRLTVV.

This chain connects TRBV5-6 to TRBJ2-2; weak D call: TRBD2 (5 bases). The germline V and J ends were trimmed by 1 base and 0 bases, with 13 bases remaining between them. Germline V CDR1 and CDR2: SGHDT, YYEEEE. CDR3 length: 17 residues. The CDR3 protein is CASSLSGLIANTGELFF. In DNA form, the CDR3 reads TGTGCCAGCAGCTTGAGCGGCCTGATAGCGAACACCGGGGAGCTGTTTTTT.

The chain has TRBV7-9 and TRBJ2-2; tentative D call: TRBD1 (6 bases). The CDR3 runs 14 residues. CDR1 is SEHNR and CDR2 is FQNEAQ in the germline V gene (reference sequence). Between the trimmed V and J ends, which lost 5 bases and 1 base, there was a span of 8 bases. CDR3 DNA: TGTGCCAGCAGCCAGGACAGGAACACCGGGGAGCTGTTTTTT. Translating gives CASSQDRNTGELFF.

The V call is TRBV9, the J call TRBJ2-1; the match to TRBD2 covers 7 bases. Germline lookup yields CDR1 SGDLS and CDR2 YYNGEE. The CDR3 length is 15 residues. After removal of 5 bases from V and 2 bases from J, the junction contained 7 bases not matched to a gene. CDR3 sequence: CASSTGTTPYNEQFF. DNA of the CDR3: TGTGCCAGCAGTACTGGGACTACCCCCTACAATGAGCAGTTCTTC.

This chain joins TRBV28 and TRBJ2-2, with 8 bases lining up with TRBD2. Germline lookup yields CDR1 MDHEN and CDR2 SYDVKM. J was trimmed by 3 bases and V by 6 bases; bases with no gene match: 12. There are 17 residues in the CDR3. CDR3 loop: CASSQPPGLVHTGELFF. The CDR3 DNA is TGTGCCAGCAGCCAGCCGCCGGGACTAGTTCACACCGGGGAGCTGTTTTTT.

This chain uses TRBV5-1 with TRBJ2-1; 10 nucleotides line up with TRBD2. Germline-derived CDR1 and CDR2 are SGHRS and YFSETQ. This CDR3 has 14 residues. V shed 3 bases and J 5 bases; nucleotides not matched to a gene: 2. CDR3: CASSWTSGNNEQFF. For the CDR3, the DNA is TGCGCCAGCAGCTGGACTAGCGGAAACAATGAGCAGTTCTTC.

The CDR3 sequence: CASSNRENTEAFF. DNA for the CDR3: TGCGCCAGCAGCAACAGGGAGAACACTGAAGCTTTCTTT. The rearrangement links TRBV5-1 to TRBJ1-1; perhaps TRBD1 as D (6 bases). V was trimmed by 4 bases and J by 1 base, leaving 8 bases between them. Germline loops: CDR1 SGHRS, CDR2 YFSETQ. The CDR3 has 13 residues.

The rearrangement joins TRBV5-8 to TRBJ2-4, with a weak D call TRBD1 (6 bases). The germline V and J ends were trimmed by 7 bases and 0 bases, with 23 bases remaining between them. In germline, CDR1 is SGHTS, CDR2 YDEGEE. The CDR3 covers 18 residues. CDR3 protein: CASSHHGQTLIAKNIQYF. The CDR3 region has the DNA TGTGCCAGCTCTCATCACGGACAGACCCTTATAGCCAAAAACATTCAGTACTTC. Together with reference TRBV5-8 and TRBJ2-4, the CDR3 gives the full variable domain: EAGVTQSPTHLIKTRGQQATLRCSPISGHTSVYWYQQALGLGLQFLLWYDEGEERNRGNFPPRFSGRQFPNYSSELNVNALELEDSALYLCASSHHGQTLIAKNIQYFGAGTRLSVL.

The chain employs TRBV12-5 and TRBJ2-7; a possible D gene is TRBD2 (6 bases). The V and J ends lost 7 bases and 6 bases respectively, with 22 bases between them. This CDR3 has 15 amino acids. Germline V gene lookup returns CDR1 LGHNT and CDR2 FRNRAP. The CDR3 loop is CASASTPEGYREQYF. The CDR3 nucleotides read TGTGCTAGTGCCTCTACCCCGGAGGGATATCGCGAGCAGTACTTC.

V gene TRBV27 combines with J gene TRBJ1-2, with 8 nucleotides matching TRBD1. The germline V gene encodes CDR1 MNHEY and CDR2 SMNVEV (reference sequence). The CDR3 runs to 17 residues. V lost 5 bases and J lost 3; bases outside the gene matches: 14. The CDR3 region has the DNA TGTGCCAGCAGTCTGACAGGGGACACCTCCGCCTACTATGGCTACACCTTC. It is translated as CASSLTGDTSAYYGYTF.

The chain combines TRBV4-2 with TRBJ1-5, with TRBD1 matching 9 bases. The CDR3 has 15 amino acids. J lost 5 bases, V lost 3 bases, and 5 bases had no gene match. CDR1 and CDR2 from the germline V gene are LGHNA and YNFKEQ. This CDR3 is CASSHNRGLYQPQHF. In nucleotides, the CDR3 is TGTGCCAGCAGCCACAACAGGGGGCTCTATCAGCCCCAGCATTTT.

The CDR3 here is CAHAGSTDTQYF. Written as DNA, the CDR3 is TGTGCCCATGCGGGGTCCACAGATACGCAGTATTTT. This chain uses TRBV25-1 with TRBJ2-3, with D possibly being TRBD2 (6 bases). CDR1 is MGHDK, CDR2 SYGVNS, per germline. Trimming left V 11 bases short and J 2 bases short, with 11 bases between. The CDR3 has 12 amino acids.

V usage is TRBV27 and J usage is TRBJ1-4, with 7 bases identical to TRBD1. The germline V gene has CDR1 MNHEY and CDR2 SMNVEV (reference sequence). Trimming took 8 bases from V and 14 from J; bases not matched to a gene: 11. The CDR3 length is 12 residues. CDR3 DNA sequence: TGTGCCAGCCTAGGCCTGCAGGGGGGTCTGTTTTTT. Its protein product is CASLGLQGGLFF.

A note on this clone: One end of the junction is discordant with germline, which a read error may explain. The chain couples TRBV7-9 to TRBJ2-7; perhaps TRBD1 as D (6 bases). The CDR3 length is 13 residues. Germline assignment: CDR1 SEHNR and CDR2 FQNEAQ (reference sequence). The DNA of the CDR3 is TGTGCCAGCAGCCACCCGGACAGTTGGCATCTCATTTTC. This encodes CASSHPDSWHLIF.

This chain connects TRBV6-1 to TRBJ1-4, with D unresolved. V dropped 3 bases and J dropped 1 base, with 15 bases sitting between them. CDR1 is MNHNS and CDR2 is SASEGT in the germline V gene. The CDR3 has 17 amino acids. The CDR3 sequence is CASSDLQFERTNEKLFF. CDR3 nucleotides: TGTGCCAGCAGTGACCTACAGTTCGAACGAACTAATGAAAAACTGTTTTTT.